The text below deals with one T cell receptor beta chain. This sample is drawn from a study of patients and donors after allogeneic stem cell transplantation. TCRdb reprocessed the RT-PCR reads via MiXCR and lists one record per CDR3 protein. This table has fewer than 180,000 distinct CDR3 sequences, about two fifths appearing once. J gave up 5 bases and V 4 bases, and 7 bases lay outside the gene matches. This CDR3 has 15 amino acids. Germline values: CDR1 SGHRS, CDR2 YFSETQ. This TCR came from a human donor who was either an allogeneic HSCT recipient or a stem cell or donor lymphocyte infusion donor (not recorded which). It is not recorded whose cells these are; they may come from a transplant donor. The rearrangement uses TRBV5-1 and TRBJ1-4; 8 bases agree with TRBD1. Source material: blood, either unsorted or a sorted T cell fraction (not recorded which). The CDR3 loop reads CASSPGQGTNEKLFF. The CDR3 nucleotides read TGCGCCAGCAGCCCCGGACAGGGCACCAATGAAAAACTGTTTTTT.